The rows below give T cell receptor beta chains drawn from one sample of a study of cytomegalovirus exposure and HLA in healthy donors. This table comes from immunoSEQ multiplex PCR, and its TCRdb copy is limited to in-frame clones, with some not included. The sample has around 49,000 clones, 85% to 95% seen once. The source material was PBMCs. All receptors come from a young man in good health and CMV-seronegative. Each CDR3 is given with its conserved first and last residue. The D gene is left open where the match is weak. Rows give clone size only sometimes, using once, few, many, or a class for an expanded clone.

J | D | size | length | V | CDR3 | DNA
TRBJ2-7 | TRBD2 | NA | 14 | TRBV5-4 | CASSGGGLAYEQYF | TGTGCCAGCAGCGGGGGAGGGCTCGCGTACGAGCAGTACTTC
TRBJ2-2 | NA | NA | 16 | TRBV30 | CAWSVFGSAYTGELFF | TGTGCCTGGAGTGTATTCGGGAGTGCGTACACCGGGGAGCTGTTTTTT
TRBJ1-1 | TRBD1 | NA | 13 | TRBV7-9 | CASTPDRGTEAFF | TGTGCCAGCACCCCAGACAGGGGCACTGAAGCTTTCTTT
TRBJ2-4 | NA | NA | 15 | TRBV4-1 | CASSHPGQARDIQYF | TGCGCCAGCAGCCACCCGGGACAAGCAAGAGACATTCAGTACTTC
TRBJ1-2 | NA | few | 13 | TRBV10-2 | CASSPGSVSGYTF | TGCGCCAGCAGCCCGGGGTCGGTGAGTGGCTACACCTTC
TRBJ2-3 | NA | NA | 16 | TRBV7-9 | CASSLAHKLRTDTQYF | TGTGCCAGCAGCTTAGCGCATAAGCTCCGCACAGATACGCAGTATTTT
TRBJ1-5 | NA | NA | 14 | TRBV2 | CASSEGLVNQPQHF | TGTGCCAGCAGTGAAGGGTTAGTGAATCAGCCCCAGCATTTT
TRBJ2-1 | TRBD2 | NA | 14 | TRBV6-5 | CASKRGLADNEQFF | TGTGCCAGCAAGCGTGGACTAGCGGACAATGAGCAGTTCTTC
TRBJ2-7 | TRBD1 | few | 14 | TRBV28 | CASSFRGGVYEQYF | TGTGCCAGCAGTTTCCGAGGGGGCGTTTACGAGCAGTACTTC
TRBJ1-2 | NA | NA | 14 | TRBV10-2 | CASSDLNRARGYTF | TGCGCCAGCAGCGACCTCAACAGGGCCAGGGGCTACACCTTC
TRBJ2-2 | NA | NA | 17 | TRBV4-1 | CASSQLAGWSITGELFF | TGCGCCAGCAGCCAACTAGCCGGATGGAGCATCACCGGGGAGCTGTTTTTT
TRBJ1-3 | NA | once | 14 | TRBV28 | CASSRTVSGNTIYF | TGTGCCAGCAGTCGGACAGTCTCTGGAAACACCATATATTTT
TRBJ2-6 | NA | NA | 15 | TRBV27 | CASSLTGTGANVLTF | TGTGCCAGCAGTCTAACAGGGACTGGGGCCAACGTCCTGACTTTC
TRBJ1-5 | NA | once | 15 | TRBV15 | CATSKPGGFGQPQHF | TGTGCCACCAGCAAACCTGGGGGGTTCGGACAGCCCCAGCATTTT
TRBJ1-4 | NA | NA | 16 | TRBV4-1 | CASSQEEAPTREKLFF | TGCGCCAGCAGCCAAGAGGAGGCTCCTACAAGGGAAAAACTGTTTTTT
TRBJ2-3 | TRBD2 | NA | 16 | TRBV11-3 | CASSPRTSGRSDTQYF | TGTGCCAGCAGCCCCCGGACTAGCGGGAGGTCAGATACGCAGTATTTT
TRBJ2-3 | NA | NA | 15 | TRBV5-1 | CASSLARFSTDTQYF | TGCGCCAGCAGCTTGGCTCGGTTCAGCACAGATACGCAGTATTTT
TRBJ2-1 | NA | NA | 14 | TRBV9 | CASSAPSSYNEQFF | TGTGCCAGCAGCGCGCCTAGCTCCTACAATGAGCAGTTCTTC
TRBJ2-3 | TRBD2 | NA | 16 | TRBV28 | CASTKGGRARTDTQYF | TGTGCCAGCACAAAGGGCGGGAGGGCCAGAACAGATACGCAGTATTTT
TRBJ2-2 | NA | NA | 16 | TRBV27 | CATSYQFGSTGGELFF | TGTGCCACCTCCTACCAATTCGGGAGTACTGGCGGGGAGCTGTTTTTT
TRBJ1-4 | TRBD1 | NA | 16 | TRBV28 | CASSPHTGTGEEKLFF | TGTGCCAGCAGTCCACATACCGGGACAGGCGAAGAAAAACTGTTTTTT
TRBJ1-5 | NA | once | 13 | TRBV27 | CASSLGRNQPQHF | TGTGCCAGCAGTCTCGGTCGCAATCAGCCCCAGCATTTT
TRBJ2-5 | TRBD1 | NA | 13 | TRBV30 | CAWSGQGQETQYF | TGTGCCTGGAGCGGACAGGGTCAAGAGACCCAGTACTTC
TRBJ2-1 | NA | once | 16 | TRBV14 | CASSQDWLAPYNEQFF | TGTGCCAGCAGCCAAGATTGGCTAGCCCCCTACAATGAGCAGTTCTTC
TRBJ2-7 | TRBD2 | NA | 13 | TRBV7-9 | CASSREAAYEQYF | TGTGCCAGCAGCCGGGAGGCCGCCTACGAGCAGTACTTC
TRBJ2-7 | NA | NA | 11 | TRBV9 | CASGRGREQYF | TGTGCCAGCGGAAGAGGGCGCGAGCAGTACTTC
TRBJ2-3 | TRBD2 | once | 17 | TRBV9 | CASSAPSSGTSTDTQYF | TGTGCCAGCAGCGCACCGTCTAGCGGAACTAGCACAGATACGCAGTATTTT
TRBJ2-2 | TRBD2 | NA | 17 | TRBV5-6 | CASSSLKLAGKTGELFF | TGTGCCAGCAGCTCCCTCAAACTAGCGGGAAAAACCGGGGAGCTGTTTTTT
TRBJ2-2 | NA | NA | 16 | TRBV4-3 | CASSQAGKSGAGELFF | TGCGCCAGCAGCCAAGCCGGGAAAAGCGGCGCCGGGGAGCTGTTTTTT
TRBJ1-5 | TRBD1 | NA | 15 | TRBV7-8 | CASSPRQGYNQPQHF | TGTGCCAGCAGCCCACGACAGGGCTACAATCAGCCCCAGCATTTT
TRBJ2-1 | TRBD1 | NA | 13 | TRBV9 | CASSGRQGNEQFF | TGTGCCAGCAGCGGCCGACAGGGAAATGAGCAGTTCTTC
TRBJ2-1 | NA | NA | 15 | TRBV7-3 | CASSRLGLSYNEQFF | TGTGCCAGCAGTCGTCTAGGCTTATCATACAATGAGCAGTTCTTC
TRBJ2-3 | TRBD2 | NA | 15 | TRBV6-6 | CASSYSAGARDTQYF | TGTGCCAGCAGTTACTCGGCGGGAGCCAGGGATACGCAGTATTTT
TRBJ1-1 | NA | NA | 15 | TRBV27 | CASSFAVTENTEAFF | TGTGCCAGCAGTTTTGCGGTGACAGAGAACACTGAAGCTTTCTTT
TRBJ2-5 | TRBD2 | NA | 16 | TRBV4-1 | CASSQFRGRAEETQYF | TGCGCCAGCAGCCAATTCCGCGGGAGGGCAGAAGAGACCCAGTACTTC
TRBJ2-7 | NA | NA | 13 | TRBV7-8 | CASSPAVTYEQYF | TGTGCCAGCAGCCCTGCAGTCACCTACGAGCAGTACTTC